This T cell receptor beta chain was identified in a study of OX40 agonist ivuxolimab in advanced cancers. For the wider study: Ivuxolimab, which targeted the costimulatory receptor OX40 (CD134), was an agonistic, fully human IgG2 monoclonal antibody. In the dose-escalation cohort, more than 80% of patients were male, and the mean age was roughly 56 years with a range of roughly 23 to 79. Partial responses were achieved by three dose-escalation patients, of whom one had hepatocellular carcinoma and two had cutaneous melanoma. Prior anti-PD-1, anti-PD-L1 or anti-CTLA-4 therapy was permitted, and 40% of dose-escalation patients had received checkpoint inhibitors. Of the 50 to 55 dose-escalation patients, hepatocellular carcinoma was present in about 20, melanoma in approximately 15, renal cell carcinoma in 9 and head and neck cancer in 9. Intravenous ivuxolimab was administered to patients every 2 weeks at six dose levels: 0.01, 0.1, 0.3, 1.5, 3 and 10 mg/kg. The paper describes the monotherapy dose-escalation part (N ≈ 50 patients) of the phase I trial of ivuxolimab. Peripheral TCRbeta sequencing aimed to test whether ivuxolimab altered TCR sequence diversity and caused clonal T-cell expansion.

What the authors observed across the whole study: Partial responders in the 0.1-3.0 mg/kg groups had among the lowest normalized peripheral clonal expansion, especially among CD8+ T cells. Low levels of normalized T-cell clonal expansion were also seen in some patients who did not respond. On average, CD8+ T cells showed more expanded clones than CD4+ T cells after ivuxolimab. The antigen specificity of the clonally expanded peripheral T cells was not determined. At doses from 0.1 to 3.0 mg/kg, clonal expansion was seen in both CD4+ and CD8+ blood T cells between baseline and week 6.

Patients with a history of autoimmune disease or receiving systemic immunosuppression were excluded from the trial. Peripheral blood for TCR sequencing was drawn from every dose cohort at baseline, at cycle 4 day 1 and at cycle 7 day 1. Samples came from an open-label, multicenter, first-in-human phase I dose-escalation trial of ivuxolimab. Adults with locally advanced or metastatic melanoma, renal cell, hepatocellular, or head and neck squamous cell carcinoma were enrolled in the trial. Before TCR sequencing, CD4+ and CD8+ T cells were separately sorted from peripheral blood. Worth noting for this clone: Its antigen is currently not known. No base-level quality is on record; no much larger clone is a single base apart.

Genomic DNA was isolated from the sorted cells so that the TCRbeta CDR3 region could be sequenced. The immunoSEQ Assay was used for sequencing of TCRbeta CDR3 regions. What TCRdb holds here is the immuneACCESS table cut down to in-frame rearrangements. Part of the clones is not present; checked against another copy, under half of the missing clones reflect an unresolved V gene, and the others are unexplained. This sample is represented by tens of thousands of clones; 90% of them were singletons. The ten largest account for under 0.65% of the sample. The CDR3 contains 17 residues, cysteine and phenylalanine counted. Of the read, only the CDR3 DNA is kept; its 51 bases are in frame from base 1. The germline V gene sets CDR1 to SGDLS and CDR2 to YYNGEE. After removal of 4 bases from V and 1 base from J, the junction retains 6 bases not matched to a gene.

This specimen was CD4+ or CD8+ T cells sorted from blood, taken in a trial of the OX40 agonist ivuxolimab. The TCR was taken from an adult with an advanced solid tumor such as melanoma, head and neck, liver or kidney cancer. The chain is made from TRBV9 and TRBJ1-5, with TRBD1 matching 12 junction bases. In nucleotides, the sequence is TGTGCCAGCAGCCCCGGGACAGGGGGCGCGAGCAATCAGCCCCAGCATTTT. Its protein is CASSPGTGGASNQPQHF.